A selection of T cell receptor beta chains follows, all from one sample in a study of technical replicates of blood from a few donors. TCRdb's table, derived via immunoSEQ multiplex PCR, lists solely in-frame clones and lacks some. The sample shows about 93,000 clones, roughly 96% of them seen only once. Sequencing was performed on T cells isolated from PBMCs. Receptors originate from a human donor in good health. CDR3s leave out the opening cysteine and the closing phenylalanine or tryptophan. Clone size is stated in some rows and not others, as once, few, many or a class when expanded.

clone_size	j_call	v_call	cdr3_aa
-	TRBJ2-3	TRBV6-1	ASSAGQGIRDTQY
-	TRBJ1-2	TRBV19	ASSIDFLRQDTYGYT
-	TRBJ2-1	TRBV25-1	ASSEDSGSSYNEQF
-	TRBJ2-2	TRBV28	ASSRRWPNTGELF
once	TRBJ2-3	TRBV15	ATSSGLAGAGDTQY
-	TRBJ2-7	TRBV28	ASSFFRGRASYEQY
-	TRBJ1-5	TRBV7-8	ASSQTRIHRDTPWDQPQH
-	TRBJ2-1	TRBV28	ASSLEQVYNEQF
-	TRBJ1-1	TRBV6-6	ASKRPGTEGEAF
-	TRBJ2-1	TRBV10-3	ATQLRSGRATVEQF
-	TRBJ2-7	TRBV5-4	ASSLAGTGLEQY
-	TRBJ1-4	TRBV4-1	ASSHIRQGGNEKLF
once	TRBJ2-5	TRBV5-1	ASSLIGETQY
once	TRBJ2-5	TRBV23-1	ASSQYIRFFRETQY
-	TRBJ1-1	TRBV4-2	ASSQGGGAKLGVEAF
-	TRBJ1-1	TRBV5-4	ASMPIERTRNTEAF